This TCR beta chain was observed in a study of CD8+ T cells in alopecia areata. Extraction and reverse transcription of RNA yielded cDNA as the sequencing template. Some clones are missing from TCRdb's copy, which holds only in-frame ones; the method was immunoSEQ multiplex PCR. The sample is made up of 270,000 or so clones, none counted only once. Markers used for sorting pooled cutaneous lymph node cells were CD4, CD8alpha, NKG2D, NKG2ACE and others. Remarks on this clone: Gene names and germline refer to mouse. Other nucleotide sequences in the sample specify the same CDR3.

Sequenced material: CD4+ T cells sorted from a lymph node. This clonotype was sampled from a C3H/HeJ mouse with alopecia areata. For this mouse line, the MHC haplotype is H2-k.

The CDR3 spells CASSEGQGRNTLYF. Incomplete CDR3 DNA: TGTGCCAGCAGTGAAGGACAGGGGAGGAAC. The chain recombines TRBV13-1 with TRBJ2-4; 9 nucleotides match TRBD1. Coverage ceases 4 residues before the CDR3 finishes, and the germline J gene fills in the end. The CDR3 is made up of 14 amino acids. The germline V gene encodes CDR1 NSHNY and CDR2 SYGAGN.